The 30 T cell receptor beta chains reported below all come from one sample, sequenced in a study of human T cells and chemical hapten exposure. Unfractionated whole blood was the source of the extracted total RNA. TCRdb re-derived calls from the 5' RACE reads in MiXCR, one entry per CDR3 protein. The sample yields 120,000 to 150,000 distinct CDR3 sequences, over 3.5% seen once. The receptors shown here come from a female donor in good health.

This clonotype was counted at least ten times. The rearrangement links TRBV6-1 to TRBJ1-1; D is uncertain. CDR3 length: 13 residues. Germline V gives CDR1 MNHNS, CDR2 SASEGT. V was trimmed by 3 bases and J by 5 bases, leaving 10 bases between them. CDR3: CASSDIRRTEAFF. The CDR3 DNA reads TGTGCCAGCAGTGACATCCGCAGGACTGAAGCTTTCTTT.

This clonotype was detected many times. The chain combines TRBV7-9 with TRBJ2-3; no firm D call. The CDR3 sequence is 13 residues long. Trimming took off 5 bases at V and 4 bases at J, with 10 bases between the two ends. Germline V gene lookup returns CDR1 SEHNR and CDR2 FQNEAQ (reference sequence). CDR3 in DNA: TGTGCCAGCAGCCGACCCCAGTCAGATACGCAGTATTTT. This translates into CASSRPQSDTQYF.

This clonotype was seen only a few times. This chain joins TRBV19 and TRBJ2-5; no reliable D call. V lost 1 base to trimming and J lost 4 bases, with 13 bases between them. CDR1 is LNHDA, CDR2 SQIVND, per germline (reference sequence). The CDR3 contains 15 residues. CDR3: CASSIGQYSRETQYF. DNA for the CDR3: TGTGCCAGTAGTATAGGGCAGTATTCTCGAGAGACCCAGTACTTC.

In its sample, this clonotype was seen many times. This rearrangement joins TRBV7-8 to TRBJ1-5, with D possibly TRBD1 on 5 matching bases. The CDR3 length is 14 residues. Germline assignment: CDR1 SGHVS and CDR2 FQNEAQ. The V end lost 5 bases, the J end lost 4 bases, and 12 bases lay between the germline ends. In nucleotides, the CDR3 is TGTGCCAGCAGCGCCTCCAGGGAGAATCAGCCCCAGCATTTT. Protein: CASSASRENQPQHF.

This clonotype was recorded a few times. The rearrangement uses TRBV5-5 and TRBJ2-2; 7 bases are a match to TRBD1. Germline CDR1 is SGHKS and CDR2 is YYEKEE (reference sequence). J was trimmed by 7 bases and V by 5 bases; bases with no gene match: 5. The CDR3 has 13 residues. The CDR3 bases are TGTGCCAGCAGACCTGGACAGGTCGGGGAGCTGTTTTTT. Its translation is CASRPGQVGELFF.

This clonotype showed up many times. The rearrangement uses TRBV29-1 and TRBJ1-1, with D possibly being TRBD1 (5 bases). The V end was cut by 1 base, the J end by 6 bases, with 18 bases between. Germline V gene sequence: CDR1 SQVTM, CDR2 ANQGSEA. CDR3 size: 15 residues. CDR3 sequence (DNA): TGCAGCGTTGAAGCGTACGGGGGGGTGCGAGCTGAAGCTTTCTTT. It specifies CSVEAYGGVRAEAFF.

This clonotype was recorded a few times. The chain uses TRBV7-2 and TRBJ1-2, with D possibly matching TRBD1 (6 bases). V was pared by 2 bases and J by 4 bases, with 11 bases between. In germline, CDR1 is SGHTA, CDR2 FQGNSA. The CDR3 covers 14 residues. In DNA, the CDR3 is TGTGCCAGCAGCTTACAACAGGGAGGCTATGGCTACACCTTC. It specifies CASSLQQGGYGYTF.

Many counts were recorded for this clonotype. DNA for the CDR3: TGTGCCAGCAGCATGGGACTAGAGTATGGGTTCTTC. Amino acids: CASSMGLEYGFF. The chain has TRBV13 and TRBJ2-1, with 8 bases matching TRBD2. The germline V gene has CDR1 PRHDT and CDR2 FYEKMQ (reference sequence). The V gene end was trimmed by 5 bases and the J gene end by 15 bases; junction bases not matched to a gene: 9. The CDR3 is made up of 12 amino acids. Combining the CDR3 with reference TRBV13 and TRBJ2-1 gives the whole variable domain AAGVIQSPRHLIKEKRETATLKCYPIPRHDTVYWYQQGPGQDPQFLISFYEKMQSDKGSIPDRFSAQQFSDYHSELNMSSLELGDSALYFCASSMGLEYGFFGPGTRLTVL.

The table lists this clonotype with many counts. The genes are TRBV7-2 and TRBJ1-6, with 7 bases matching TRBD1. CDR3 length equals 15 residues. CDR1 and CDR2 from the germline V gene are SGHTA and FQGNSA. The V segment lost 5 bases and the J segment 7 bases; nucleotides outside the gene matches: 8. CDR3 bases: TGTGCCAGCAGCCCGCAGGGGGGGACAAATTCACCCCTCCACTTT. Translated, it gives CASSPQGGTNSPLHF.

This clonotype has at least ten counts. DNA of the CDR3: TGTGCCAGCAGCTTCAGCCAGGCGGCAACCTATGGCTACACCTTC. Its translation: CASSFSQAATYGYTF. This chain uses TRBV7-9 with TRBJ1-2; D remains ambiguous. The V and J ends lost 3 bases and 4 bases respectively, with 15 bases between them. The CDR3 covers 15 residues. Germline V gene lookup returns CDR1 SEHNR and CDR2 FQNEAQ (reference sequence).

This clonotype was found many times. This sequence joins TRBV7-9 and TRBJ2-5; 10 bases map to TRBD2. V dropped 2 bases and J dropped 7; count of bases not matched to a gene: 10. Looked up from germline, CDR1 is SEHNR and CDR2 is FQNEAQ (reference sequence). This CDR3 has 16 amino acids. In DNA form, the CDR3 reads TGTGCCAGCAGCTTAAAAGCGGGGGGGTCTGTTTTGACCCAGTACTTC. Translating it yields CASSLKAGGSVLTQYF.

This clonotype turned up a few times. The gene calls are TRBV5-6 and TRBJ1-1; D gene unclear. Deletions cut 5 bases from V and 2 bases from J, with 13 bases between. Germline V gene data show CDR1 as SGHDT and CDR2 as YYEEEE. The CDR3 has 14 residues. DNA of the CDR3: TGTGCCAGCAGGAGCTTCTACAGAAACACTGAAGCTTTCTTT. Translation gives CASRSFYRNTEAFF.

This clonotype was found many times. The V and J genes are TRBV10-3 and TRBJ2-7, with 8 bases identical to TRBD1. V trimming: 6 bases; J trimming: 6 bases; junction bases outside the gene matches: 10. The CDR3 consists of 14 residues. The V gene's germline CDR1 is ENHRY and CDR2 SYGVKD. The CDR3 loop reads CAIRPTDRGGEQYF. The CDR3 nucleotides are TGTGCCATCAGACCGACTGACAGGGGAGGCGAGCAGTACTTC.

This clonotype was recorded many times. The gene calls are TRBV2 and TRBJ2-7; D uncertain. In germline, CDR1 is SNHLY, CDR2 FYNNEI. With 2 bases removed from V and 1 base from J, the gap between germline ends came to 9 bases. This CDR3 comprises 14 residues. CDR3 in DNA: TGTGCCAGCAGTGAATCGCCAGCTTCCTACGAGCAGTACTTC. It codes for CASSESPASYEQYF.

In its sample, this clonotype was seen many times. This chain joins TRBV29-1 and TRBJ1-1; D possibly corresponds to TRBD1 (5 bases). The CDR3 runs to 11 residues. Germline values: CDR1 SQVTM, CDR2 ANQGSEA. Trimming cost V 7 bases and J 6 bases, with 12 bases left between them. The chain's CDR3 is CSAPRGAEAFF. The CDR3, as DNA: TGCAGCGCTCCGCGGGGGGCTGAAGCTTTCTTT. Complete variable domain (other parts from reference TRBV29-1 and TRBJ1-1): SAVISQKPSRDICQRGTSLTIQCQVDSQVTMMFWYRQQPGQSLTLIATANQGSEATYESGFVIDKFPISRPNLTFSTLTVSNMSPEDSSIYLCSAPRGAEAFFGQGTRLTVV.

This clonotype was seen once. A read error may be the cause here, since a much bigger clone is one base away. This chain links TRBV21-1 with TRBJ2-2; TRBD1, the table's D call, was not compared with the DNA. TRBV21-1 is a known pseudogene. The length of the CDR3 is 15 residues. CDR3 in amino acids: CASTGTGSKDGELFF. DNA of the CDR3: TGTGCCAGCACCGGGACAGGGAGTAAAGACGGGGAGCTGTTTTTT.

This clonotype was seen at least ten times. A read error may produce the germline difference seen at one junction end. The V and J genes are TRBV15 and TRBJ1-6; D unresolved. Germline assignment: CDR1 LNHNV and CDR2 YYDKDF (reference sequence). CDR3 length: 15 residues. CDR3 in DNA: TGTGCCACCAGCGGAGAAGGGTATTTCAGTTCACCCCTCCACTTT. Encoded protein: CATSGEGYFSSPLHF. The full variable domain, in which reference TRBV15 and TRBJ1-6 provide the parts outside the CDR3, is DAMVIQNPRYQVTQFGKPVTLSCSQTLNHNVMYWYQQKSSQAPKLLFHYYDKDFNNEADTPDNFQSRRPNTSFCFLDIRSPGLGDTAMYLCATSGEGYFSSPLHFGNGTRLTVT.

The chain recombines TRBV5-4 with TRBJ2-3; TRBD2 aligns across 12 bases. Looked up from germline, CDR1 is SGHNT and CDR2 is YYREEE (reference sequence). This CDR3 is 18 amino acids long. V lost 2 bases, J lost 6 bases, and 13 bases stayed unmatched. In DNA form, the CDR3 reads TGTGCCAGCAGCTTCGGTTCCGGACTAGCGGGGAGCGGGGATACGCAGTATTTT. Amino acid sequence: CASSFGSGLAGSGDTQYF.

This clonotype was observed at least ten times. The chain couples TRBV4-2 to TRBJ2-7, with TRBD1 matching over 8 bases. With V trimmed by 1 base and J by 7 bases, 6 bases remained unmatched. CDR1 and CDR2 from the germline V gene are LGHNA and YNFKEQ. The CDR3 consists of 14 residues. CDR3 sequence (DNA): TGTGCCAGCAGCCAAGTCGCCACAGGGGGAGAGCAGTACTTC. Translation: CASSQVATGGEQYF.

This clonotype was seen ten or more times. The V call is TRBV3-1, the J call TRBJ1-5; TRBD1 matches 9 bases. V shed 3 bases, J shed 5 bases, and the junction held 5 bases outside the gene matches. The germline V gene encodes CDR1 LGHDT and CDR2 YNNKEL (reference sequence). CDR3 length: 15 amino acids. CDR3 sequence (DNA): TGTGCCAGCAGCCAGCACGGACAGGGGCATCAGCCCCAGCATTTT. Its protein is CASSQHGQGHQPQHF. Full variable domain (outside the CDR3, taken from reference TRBV3-1 and TRBJ1-5): DTAVSQTPKYLVTQMGNDKSIKCEQNLGHDTMYWYKQDSKKFLKIMFSYNNKELIINETVPNRFSPKSPDKAHLNLHINSLELGDSAVYFCASSQHGQGHQPQHFGDGTRLSIL.

This clonotype was recorded many times. The chain carries TRBV3-1 and TRBJ1-1, with TRBD1 as a possible D gene (6 bases). The CDR3 length is 16 residues. V was trimmed by 1 base and J by 6 bases, leaving 18 bases between them. In germline, CDR1 is LGHDT, CDR2 YNNKEL (reference sequence). The DNA of the CDR3 is TGTGCCAGCAGCCAAGGACCTTCCGGGGGCTCCTCTGAAGCTTTCTTT. As protein: CASSQGPSGGSSEAFF.

Ten or more counts support this clonotype. The genes are TRBV18 and TRBJ2-3, with no clear D. The germline V gene has CDR1 KGHSH and CDR2 LQKENI. V gave up 1 base and J gave up 0 bases, with 8 bases separating them. This CDR3 region has 15 residues. The CDR3 loop is CASSPQPGSTDTQYF. As DNA, the CDR3 is TGTGCCAGCTCACCACAGCCAGGTAGCACAGATACGCAGTATTTT.

The V call is TRBV15, the J call TRBJ2-3, with TRBD1 matching 12 bases. CDR1 LNHNV and CDR2 YYDKDF come from the germline V gene (reference sequence). The CDR3 is 15 amino acids. The J segment lost 6 bases and the V segment lost 1 base, leaving 2 bases of the junction unmatched. The CDR3 region is CATSRGDRGPDTQYF. The CDR3 DNA reads TGTGCCACCAGCAGAGGGGACAGGGGGCCTGATACGCAGTATTTT.

This clonotype showed up many times. The rearrangement links TRBV3-1 to TRBJ2-3; a weak D match, TRBD1 (5 bases). CDR1 is LGHDT, CDR2 YNNKEL, per germline (reference sequence). Trimming cost V 4 bases and J 5 bases, with 16 bases left between them. This CDR3 is built from 15 residues. CDR3 in amino acids: CASSPRARQGDTQYF. As DNA, the CDR3 is TGTGCCAGCAGCCCAAGGGCCAGGCAGGGAGATACGCAGTATTTT.

This clonotype came up many times. V and J are TRBV25-1 and TRBJ1-1; 7 bases fit TRBD1. After removal of 2 bases from V and 7 bases from J, the junction contained 7 bases not matched to a gene. This CDR3 has 14 residues. Looked up from germline, CDR1 is MGHDK and CDR2 is SYGVNS. The CDR3 DNA reads TGTGCCAGCAGTGAACCGACCGGGACAGATGAAGCTTTCTTT. Protein sequence: CASSEPTGTDEAFF.

This clonotype was recorded many times. CDR3 sequence: CASSADRSISGANVLTF. CDR3 nucleotide sequence: TGTGCCAGCAGCGCCGACAGGTCAATCTCTGGGGCCAACGTCCTGACTTTC. The chain carries TRBV27 and TRBJ2-6, with D maybe TRBD1 (6 bases). V was clipped by 6 bases and J by 0 bases, with 15 bases between them. There are 17 residues in the CDR3. Germline V gene lookup returns CDR1 MNHEY and CDR2 SMNVEV (reference sequence).

This clonotype came up a few times. This rearrangement joins TRBV4-2 to TRBJ2-1; perhaps TRBD1 as D (5 bases). CDR3 length equals 17 residues. Germline-derived CDR1 and CDR2 are LGHNA and YNFKEQ. V was pared by 0 bases and J by 5 bases, with 17 bases between. CDR3 protein: CASSQEPGHYSDNEQFF. The CDR3 coding sequence is TGTGCCAGCAGCCAAGAGCCAGGGCACTATTCAGACAATGAGCAGTTCTTC.

This clonotype was seen many times. The gene calls are TRBV30 and TRBJ1-3, with D uncertain. Germline V gives CDR1 GTSNPN, CDR2 SVGIG (reference sequence). This CDR3 has 13 amino acids. Trimming left V 8 bases short and J 7 bases short, with 18 bases between. The CDR3, as DNA: TGTGCCGGAAGAGGGAATGGACGGAACACCATATATTTT. It encodes CAGRGNGRNTIYF.

This clonotype was recorded at least ten times. CDR3: CASSLGVHEQYF. CDR3 coding DNA: TGTGCCAGCAGTTTGGGGGTCCACGAGCAGTACTTC. The genes are TRBV12-3 or TRBV12-4 and TRBJ2-7; D may correspond to TRBD1 or TRBD2 (5 bases each). The CDR3 length is 12 residues. Between the trimmed V and J ends, which lost 3 bases and 5 bases, there was a span of 8 bases.

Remarks on this clonotype: This may be a read error, as it is one base from a much larger clone. The chain employs TRBV6-2 or TRBV6-3 and TRBJ1-2, with D maybe TRBD1 (5 bases). CDR1 MNHEY and CDR2 SVGEGT come from the germline V gene. The CDR3 loop spans 14 amino acids. Trimming stripped 7 bases from V and 7 bases from J, with 19 bases between. CDR3: CASTYEWGNAGYTF. Here the CDR3 DNA reads TGTGCCAGCACCTACGAGTGGGGGAATGCTGGCTACACCTTC.